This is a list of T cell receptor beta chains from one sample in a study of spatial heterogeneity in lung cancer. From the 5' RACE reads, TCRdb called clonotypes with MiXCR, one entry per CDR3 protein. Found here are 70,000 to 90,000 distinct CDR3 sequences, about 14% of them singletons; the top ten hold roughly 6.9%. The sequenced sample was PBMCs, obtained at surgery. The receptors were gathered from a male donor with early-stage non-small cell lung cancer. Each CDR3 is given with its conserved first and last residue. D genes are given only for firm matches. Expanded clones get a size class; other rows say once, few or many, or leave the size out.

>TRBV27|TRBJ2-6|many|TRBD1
CASSDTGVGSGANVLTF
TGTGCCAGCAGTGATACAGGGGTTGGCTCTGGGGCCAACGTCCTGACTTTC
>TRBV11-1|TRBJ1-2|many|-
CASSWGADGYTF
TGTGCCAGCAGCTGGGGAGCAGATGGCTACACCTTC
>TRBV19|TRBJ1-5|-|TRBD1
CASRAPGQGLYNQPQHF
TGTGCCAGTAGGGCCCCGGGACAGGGCCTTTACAATCAGCCCCAGCATTTT
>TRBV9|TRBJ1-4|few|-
CASSPHLDISNEKLFF
TGTGCCAGCAGCCCGCACTTGGACATTAGTAATGAAAAACTGTTTTTT
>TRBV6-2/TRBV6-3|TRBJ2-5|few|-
CASEQAYQETQYF
TGTGCCAGCGAACAGGCGTACCAAGAGACCCAGTACTTC
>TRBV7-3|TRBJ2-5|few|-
CASSLLPGSDGETQYF
TGTGCCAGCAGCTTACTCCCGGGTTCCGACGGGGAGACCCAGTACTTC
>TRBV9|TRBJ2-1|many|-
CASSVSSSYNEQFF
TGTGCCAGCAGCGTCTCAAGCTCCTACAATGAGCAGTTCTTC
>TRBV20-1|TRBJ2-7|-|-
CSASNRDTSYEQYF
TGCAGTGCTAGTAATAGGGACACTTCCTACGAGCAGTACTTC
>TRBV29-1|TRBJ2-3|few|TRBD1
CSVGQGYMEDTQYF
TGCAGCGTTGGACAGGGGTACATGGAAGATACGCAGTATTTT
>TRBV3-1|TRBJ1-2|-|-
CASSQAARNYGYTF
TGTGCCAGCAGCCAAGCAGCCCGTAACTATGGCTACACCTTC
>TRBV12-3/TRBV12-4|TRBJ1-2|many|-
CASSPMVWQDRIYGYTF
TGTGCCAGCAGTCCGATGGTTTGGCAGGACAGAATCTATGGCTACACCTTC
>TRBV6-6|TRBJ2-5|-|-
CASSFYTKETQYF
TGTGCCAGCAGTTTTTATACCAAAGAGACCCAGTACTTC
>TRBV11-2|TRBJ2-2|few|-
CASSLDTGNTGELFF
TGTGCCAGCAGCTTAGATACTGGGAACACCGGGGAGCTGTTTTTT
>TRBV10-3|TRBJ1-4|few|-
CAISAGEKLFF
TGTGCCATCAGTGCTGGCGAAAAACTGTTTTTT
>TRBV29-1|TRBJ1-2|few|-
CSTGRGNYGYTF
TGCAGCACTGGTCGGGGTAACTATGGCTACACCTTC